These T cell receptor beta chains were read from a single sample in a study of cytomegalovirus exposure and HLA in healthy donors. Produced via immunoSEQ multiplex PCR; TCRdb's table is partial and in-frame only. The sample lists some 150,000 clones, over 90% seen once, with less than 2% in the top ten. Sequencing used PBMCs. These receptors were taken from a man between 18 and 29 years old in good health and CMV-seropositive. Both conserved end residues are part of each CDR3. Fields, in order: clone size, V gene, D gene, J gene, CDR3 protein, CDR3 DNA. A D gene is named only where the DNA matches it firmly. Size tells how often a clone was seen (once, few, many) or the class of an expanded clone, and some rows leave it out.

size: NA; V: TRBV28; D: TRBD1; J: TRBJ1-1; CDR3: CASSPRGQGTEAFF; DNA: TGTGCCAGCAGTCCCAGGGGGCAGGGCACTGAAGCTTTCTTT
size: NA; V: TRBV29-1; D: NA; J: TRBJ2-7; CDR3: CSVGRRGSSYEQYF; DNA: TGCAGCGTTGGCCGTCGGGGGTCCTCCTACGAGCAGTACTTC
size: once; V: TRBV9; D: TRBD2; J: TRBJ2-1; CDR3: CASSAGLAGVTYNEQFF; DNA: TGTGCCAGCAGCGCCGGACTAGCGGGAGTCACCTACAATGAGCAGTTCTTC
size: NA; V: TRBV4-1; D: NA; J: TRBJ2-2; CDR3: CASSRAFLARWETGELFF; DNA: TGCGCCAGCAGCCGAGCCTTCCTAGCGCGGTGGGAGACCGGGGAGCTGTTTTTT
size: NA; V: TRBV4-1; D: NA; J: TRBJ1-3; CDR3: CASSQDPTMAGNTIYF; DNA: TGCGCCAGCAGCCAGGATCCGACAATGGCTGGAAACACCATATATTTT
size: NA; V: TRBV6-5; D: TRBD1; J: TRBJ2-1; CDR3: CASSQDRVGNEQFF; DNA: TGTGCCAGCAGCCAGGACAGGGTGGGCAATGAGCAGTTCTTC
size: few; V: TRBV28; D: NA; J: TRBJ1-1; CDR3: CASSLPGDMNTEAFF; DNA: TGTGCCAGCAGTTTACCGGGGGATATGAACACTGAAGCTTTCTTT
size: few; V: TRBV28; D: NA; J: TRBJ1-2; CDR3: CASSREFYGYTF; DNA: TGTGCCAGCAGTCGGGAATTCTATGGCTACACCTTC
size: NA; V: TRBV10-3; D: TRBD2; J: TRBJ2-3; CDR3: CAISDKREAADTQYF; DNA: TGTGCCATCAGTGATAAGCGGGAGGCGGCAGATACGCAGTATTTT
size: NA; V: TRBV10-3; D: TRBD2; J: TRBJ2-1; CDR3: CATDPGTSGFLEQFF; DNA: TGTGCCACTGATCCCGGGACTAGCGGCTTTTTGGAGCAGTTCTTC
size: NA; V: TRBV5-4; D: NA; J: TRBJ2-7; CDR3: CASSLELSGSYEQYF; DNA: TGTGCCAGCAGTTTAGAACTCTCGGGCTCCTACGAGCAGTACTTC
size: NA; V: TRBV10-3; D: TRBD2; J: TRBJ2-1; CDR3: CAISVGTSGSSYNEQFF; DNA: TGTGCCATCAGTGTTGGGACTAGCGGGAGCTCCTACAATGAGCAGTTCTTC
size: NA; V: TRBV28; D: NA; J: TRBJ2-1; CDR3: CASRKPARVYNEQFF; DNA: TGTGCCAGCAGGAAGCCGGCCAGGGTGTACAATGAGCAGTTCTTC
size: NA; V: TRBV11-3; D: TRBD1; J: TRBJ2-2; CDR3: CASSSDRLTGELFF; DNA: TGTGCCAGCAGCTCGGACAGGCTCACCGGGGAGCTGTTTTTT
size: NA; V: TRBV7-2; D: TRBD2; J: TRBJ2-1; CDR3: CASSPRNSAGYNEQFF; DNA: TGTGCCAGCAGCCCCCGCAACTCAGCGGGGTACAATGAGCAGTTCTTC
size: NA; V: TRBV28; D: NA; J: TRBJ2-7; CDR3: CASWGVIGNEQYF; DNA: TGTGCCAGCTGGGGGGTCATTGGAAACGAGCAGTACTTC
size: NA; V: TRBV19; D: TRBD2; J: TRBJ2-7; CDR3: CASSIRREGAYEQYF; DNA: TGTGCCAGTAGTATCCGGCGGGAGGGGGCCTACGAGCAGTACTTC
size: NA; V: TRBV29-1; D: TRBD1; J: TRBJ2-5; CDR3: CSVEGGRDRVETQYF; DNA: TGCAGCGTTGAAGGGGGAAGGGACAGGGTAGAGACCCAGTACTTC
size: NA; V: TRBV5-1; D: TRBD1; J: TRBJ2-4; CDR3: CASSPGTGGENIQYF; DNA: TGCGCCAGCAGCCCCGGGACAGGGGGCGAGAACATTCAGTACTTC
size: NA; V: TRBV11-2; D: NA; J: TRBJ2-4; CDR3: CASSLAPGQPKYF; DNA: TGTGCCAGCAGCTTAGCCCCTGGGCAGCCGAAGTACTTC
size: NA; V: TRBV29-1; D: NA; J: TRBJ2-3; CDR3: CSVGDFFSTDTQYF; DNA: TGCAGCGTTGGGGACTTCTTCAGCACAGATACGCAGTATTTT
size: once; V: TRBV9; D: TRBD2; J: TRBJ2-3; CDR3: CASSVGGGRAGTDTQYF; DNA: TGTGCCAGCAGCGTAGGGGGCGGGAGGGCTGGCACAGATACGCAGTATTTT
size: NA; V: TRBV18; D: NA; J: TRBJ2-3; CDR3: CASSPIELVLFTDTQYF; DNA: TGTGCCAGCTCACCTATTGAGCTCGTACTGTTCACAGATACGCAGTATTTT
size: NA; V: TRBV9; D: TRBD2; J: TRBJ2-3; CDR3: CASGYSGSTDTQYF; DNA: TGTGCCAGCGGATATAGCGGGAGCACAGATACGCAGTATTTT